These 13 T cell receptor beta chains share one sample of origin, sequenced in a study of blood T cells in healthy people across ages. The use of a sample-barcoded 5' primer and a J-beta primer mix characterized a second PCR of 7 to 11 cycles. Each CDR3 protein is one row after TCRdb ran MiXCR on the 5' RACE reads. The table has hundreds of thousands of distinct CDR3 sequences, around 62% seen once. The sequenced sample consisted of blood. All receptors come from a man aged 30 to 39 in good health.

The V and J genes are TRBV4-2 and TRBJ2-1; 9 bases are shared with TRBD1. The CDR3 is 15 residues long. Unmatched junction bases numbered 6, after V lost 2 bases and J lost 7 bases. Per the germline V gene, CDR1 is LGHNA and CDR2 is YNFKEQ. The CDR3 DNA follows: TGTGCCAGCAGCCAACCCGGGACAGGGACAAATGAGCAGTTCTTC. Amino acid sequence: CASSQPGTGTNEQFF.

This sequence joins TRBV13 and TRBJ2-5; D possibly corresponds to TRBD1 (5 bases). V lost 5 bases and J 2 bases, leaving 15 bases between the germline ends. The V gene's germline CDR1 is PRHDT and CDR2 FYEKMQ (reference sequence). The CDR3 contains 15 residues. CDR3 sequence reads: CASSGSWGRQETQYF. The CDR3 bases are TGTGCCAGCAGCGGATCCTGGGGCAGGCAAGAGACCCAGTACTTC.

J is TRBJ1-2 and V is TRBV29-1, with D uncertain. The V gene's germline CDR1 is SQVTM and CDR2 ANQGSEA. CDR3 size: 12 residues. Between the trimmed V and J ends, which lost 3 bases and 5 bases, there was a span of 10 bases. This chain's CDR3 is CSVEVGSYGYTF. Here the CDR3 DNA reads TGCAGCGTTGAGGTGGGGTCGTATGGCTACACCTTC.

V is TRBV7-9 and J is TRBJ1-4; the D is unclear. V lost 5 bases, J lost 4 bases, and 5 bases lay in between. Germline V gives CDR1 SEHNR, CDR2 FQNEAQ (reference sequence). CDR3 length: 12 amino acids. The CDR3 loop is CASSPGNEKLFF. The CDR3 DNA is TGTGCCAGCAGCCCCGGTAATGAAAAACTGTTTTTT.

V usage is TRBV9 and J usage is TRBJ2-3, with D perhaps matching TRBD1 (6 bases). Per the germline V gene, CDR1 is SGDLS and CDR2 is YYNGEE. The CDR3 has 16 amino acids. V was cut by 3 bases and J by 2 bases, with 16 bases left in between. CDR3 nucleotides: TGTGCCAGCAGCGAGAGACCGAACAGGGCCACAGATACGCAGTATTTT. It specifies CASSERPNRATDTQYF. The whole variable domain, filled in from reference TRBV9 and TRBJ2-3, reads DSGVTQTPKHLITATGQRVTLRCSPRSGDLSVYWYQQSLDQGLQFLIQYYNGEERAKGNILERFSAQQFPDLHSELNLSSLELGDSALYFCASSERPNRATDTQYFGPGTRLTVL.

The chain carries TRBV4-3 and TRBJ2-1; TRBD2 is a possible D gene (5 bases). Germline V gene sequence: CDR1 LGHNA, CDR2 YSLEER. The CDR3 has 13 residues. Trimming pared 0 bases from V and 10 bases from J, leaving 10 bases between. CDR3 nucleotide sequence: TGCGCCAGCAGCCAAGATGACGGCGGGGAGCAGTTCTTC. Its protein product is CASSQDDGGEQFF.

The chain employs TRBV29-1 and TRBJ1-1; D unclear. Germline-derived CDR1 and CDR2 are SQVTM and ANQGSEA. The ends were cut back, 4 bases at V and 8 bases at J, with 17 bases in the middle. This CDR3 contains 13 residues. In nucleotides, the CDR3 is TGCAGCGTTGTAAGTAACCGTAAAATCGAAGCTTTCTTT. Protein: CSVVSNRKIEAFF.

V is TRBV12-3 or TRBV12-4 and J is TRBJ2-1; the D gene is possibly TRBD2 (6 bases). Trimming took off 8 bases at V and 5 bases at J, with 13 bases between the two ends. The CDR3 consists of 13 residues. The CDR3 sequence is CASFGDSNNEQFF. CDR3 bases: TGTGCCAGCTTTGGGGACTCAAACAATGAGCAGTTCTTC.

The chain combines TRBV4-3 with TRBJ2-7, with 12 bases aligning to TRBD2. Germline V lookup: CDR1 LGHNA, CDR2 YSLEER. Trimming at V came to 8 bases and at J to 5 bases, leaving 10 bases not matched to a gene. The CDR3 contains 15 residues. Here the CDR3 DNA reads TGCGCCAGCGGGACTAGCGGGTTTCTAATTCACGAGCAGTACTTC. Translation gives CASGTSGFLIHEQYF.

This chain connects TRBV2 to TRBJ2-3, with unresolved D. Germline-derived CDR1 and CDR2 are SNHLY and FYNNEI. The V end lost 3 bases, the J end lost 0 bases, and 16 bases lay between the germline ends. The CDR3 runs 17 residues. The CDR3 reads CASSDLSSFSSTDTQYF. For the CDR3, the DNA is TGTGCCAGCAGTGATCTAAGTAGTTTCTCTAGCACAGATACGCAGTATTTT. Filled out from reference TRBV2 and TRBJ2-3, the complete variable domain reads EPEVTQTPSHQVTQMGQEVILRCVPISNHLYFYWYRQILGQKVEFLVSFYNNEISEKSEIFDDQFSVERPDGSNFTLKIRSTKLEDSAMYFCASSDLSSFSSTDTQYFGPGTRLTVL.

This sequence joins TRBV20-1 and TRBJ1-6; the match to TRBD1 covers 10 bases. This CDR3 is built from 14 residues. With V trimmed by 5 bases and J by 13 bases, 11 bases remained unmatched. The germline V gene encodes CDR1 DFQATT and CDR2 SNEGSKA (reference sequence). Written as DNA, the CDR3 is TGCAGTGCTTCGAGAGGGACAGGGGCAGCGCCCCTCCACTTT. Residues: CSASRGTGAAPLHF.

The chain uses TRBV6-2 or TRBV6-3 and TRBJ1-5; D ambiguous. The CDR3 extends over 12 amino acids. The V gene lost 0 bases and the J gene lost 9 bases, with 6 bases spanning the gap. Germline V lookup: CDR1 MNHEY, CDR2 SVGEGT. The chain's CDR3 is CASSYSGGPQHF. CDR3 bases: TGTGCCAGCAGTTACTCGGGTGGGCCCCAGCATTTT.

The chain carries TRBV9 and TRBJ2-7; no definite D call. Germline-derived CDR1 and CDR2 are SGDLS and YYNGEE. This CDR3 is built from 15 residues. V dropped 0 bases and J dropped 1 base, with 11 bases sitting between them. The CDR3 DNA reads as TGTGCCAGCAGCGTAGGGGCCGAACCTTCCTACGAGCAGTACTTC. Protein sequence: CASSVGAEPSYEQYF.